The clone carrying this T cell receptor (beta chain) was recorded many times. Its antigen is still unknown. Multiplex PCR, run in two rounds, amplified TCR beta CDR3 from genomic DNA. The first PCR round targeted every TRBV and TRBJ gene with specific primers. TCRdb re-analysed the multiplex PCR reads in MiXCR, keeping a single row per CDR3 protein. Of some 38,000 distinct CDR3 sequences listed, roughly a quarter were seen once; the top ten hold 25%. The sample is drawn from a study of prognosis after radiotherapy for stage I lung cancer. Study-level points and caveats: Patients who developed distant metastases had lower Shannon entropy after stereotactic body radiation therapy. The authors reported that TRBV and TRBJ gene usage differed between patients with and without metastases.

Per the germline V gene, CDR1 is GTSNPN and CDR2 is SVGIG (reference sequence). V shed 0 bases and J shed 9 bases, with 15 bases lying between them. This CDR3 is 15 amino acids long. The receptor was derived from a donor over 45 with non-small cell lung cancer. The J gene is TRBJ1-6, the V gene TRBV30; possible D gene TRBD1, 5 bases. Sample: PBMCs, taken before or after stereotactic body radiation therapy (not recorded which). Here the CDR3 DNA reads TGTGCCTGGAGTGTAAAAGGGGCAGGGATTTCACCCCTCCACTTT. Its protein is CAWSVKGAGISPLHF.